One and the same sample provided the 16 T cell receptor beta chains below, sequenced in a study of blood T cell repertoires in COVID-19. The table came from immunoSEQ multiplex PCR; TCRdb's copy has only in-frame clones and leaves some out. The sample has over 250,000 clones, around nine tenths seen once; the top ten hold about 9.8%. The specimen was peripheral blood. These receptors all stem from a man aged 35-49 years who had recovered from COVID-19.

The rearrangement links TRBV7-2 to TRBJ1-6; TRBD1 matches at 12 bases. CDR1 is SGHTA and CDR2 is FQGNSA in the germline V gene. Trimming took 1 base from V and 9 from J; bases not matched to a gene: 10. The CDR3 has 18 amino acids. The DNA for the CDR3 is TGTGCCAGCAGCTTAGGGGGACAGGGGGCCATTTTCGGTTCACCCCTCCACTTT. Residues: CASSLGGQGAIFGSPLHF.

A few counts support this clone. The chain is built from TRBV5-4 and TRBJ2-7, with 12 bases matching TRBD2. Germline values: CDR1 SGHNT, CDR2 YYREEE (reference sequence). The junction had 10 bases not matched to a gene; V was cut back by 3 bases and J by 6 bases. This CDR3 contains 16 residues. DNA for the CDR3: TGTGCCAGCAGCTATTGGACTAGCGGGGCCTCGGCCGAGCAGTACTTC. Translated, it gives CASSYWTSGASAEQYF.

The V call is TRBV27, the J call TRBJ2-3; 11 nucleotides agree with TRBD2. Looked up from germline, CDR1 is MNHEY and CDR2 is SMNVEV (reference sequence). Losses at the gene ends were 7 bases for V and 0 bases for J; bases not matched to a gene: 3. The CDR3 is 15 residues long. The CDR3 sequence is CASTRLAGSTDTQYF. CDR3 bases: TGTGCCAGCACTCGACTAGCGGGAAGCACAGATACGCAGTATTTT.

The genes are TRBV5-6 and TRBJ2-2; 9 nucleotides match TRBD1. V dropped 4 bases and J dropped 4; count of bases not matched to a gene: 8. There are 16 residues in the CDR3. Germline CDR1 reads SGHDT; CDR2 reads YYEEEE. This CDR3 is CASSPGTGWSTGELFF. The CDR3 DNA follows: TGTGCCAGCAGCCCCGGGACAGGGTGGAGCACCGGGGAGCTGTTTTTT.

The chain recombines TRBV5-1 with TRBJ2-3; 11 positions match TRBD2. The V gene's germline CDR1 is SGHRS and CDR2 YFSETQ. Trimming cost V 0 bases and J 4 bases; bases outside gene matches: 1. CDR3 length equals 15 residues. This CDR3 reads CASSLVLAGADTQYF. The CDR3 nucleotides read TGCGCCAGCAGCTTGGTACTAGCGGGGGCAGATACGCAGTATTTT. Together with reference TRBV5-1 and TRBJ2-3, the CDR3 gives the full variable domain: KAGVTQTPRYLIKTRGQQVTLSCSPISGHRSVSWYQQTPGQGLQFLFEYFSETQRNKGNFPGRFSGRQFSNSRSEMNVSTLELGDSALYLCASSLVLAGADTQYFGPGTRLTVL.

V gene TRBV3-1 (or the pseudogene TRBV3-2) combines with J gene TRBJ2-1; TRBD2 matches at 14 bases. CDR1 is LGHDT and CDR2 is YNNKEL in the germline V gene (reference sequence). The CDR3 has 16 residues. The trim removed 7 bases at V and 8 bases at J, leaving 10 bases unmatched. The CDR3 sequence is CASTQGLAGASYEQFF. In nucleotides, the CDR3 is TGTGCCAGCACCCAGGGACTAGCGGGAGCGTCGTATGAGCAGTTCTTC.

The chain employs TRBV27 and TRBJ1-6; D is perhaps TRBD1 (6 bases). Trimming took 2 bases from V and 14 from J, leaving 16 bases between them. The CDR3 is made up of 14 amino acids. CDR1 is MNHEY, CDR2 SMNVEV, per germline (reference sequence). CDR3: CASSLGLGQMTLHF. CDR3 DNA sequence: TGTGCCAGCAGTTTAGGGTTAGGACAGATGACCCTCCACTTT.

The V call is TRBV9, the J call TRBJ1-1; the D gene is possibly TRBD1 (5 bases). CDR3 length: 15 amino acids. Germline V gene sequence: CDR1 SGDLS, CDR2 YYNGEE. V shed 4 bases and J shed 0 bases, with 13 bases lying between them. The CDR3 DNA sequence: TGTGCCAGCAGCCCGGGGGGGGTGATGAACACTGAAGCTTTCTTT. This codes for CASSPGGVMNTEAFF.

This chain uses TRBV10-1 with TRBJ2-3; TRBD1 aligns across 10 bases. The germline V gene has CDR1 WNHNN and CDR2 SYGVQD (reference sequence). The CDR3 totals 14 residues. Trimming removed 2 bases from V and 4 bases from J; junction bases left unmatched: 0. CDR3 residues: CASSEDRGPDTQYF. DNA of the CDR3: TGCGCCAGCAGTGAGGACAGGGGGCCAGATACGCAGTATTTT.

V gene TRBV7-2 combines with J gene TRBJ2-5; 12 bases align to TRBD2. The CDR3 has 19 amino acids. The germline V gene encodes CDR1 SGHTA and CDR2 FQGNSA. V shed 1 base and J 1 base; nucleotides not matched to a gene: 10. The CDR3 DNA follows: TGTGCCAGCAGCTTAGGGCTAGCGGGAGGGGTGTTCTCCCAAGAGACCCAGTACTTC. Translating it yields CASSLGLAGGVFSQETQYF.

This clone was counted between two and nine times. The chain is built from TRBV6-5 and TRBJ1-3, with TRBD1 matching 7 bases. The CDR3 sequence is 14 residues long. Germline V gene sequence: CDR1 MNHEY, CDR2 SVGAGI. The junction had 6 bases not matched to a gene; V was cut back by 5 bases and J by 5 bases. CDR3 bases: TGTGCCAGCAGTCCCGGGGACAGCCGAAACACCATATATTTT. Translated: CASSPGDSRNTIYF.

CDR3 nucleotide sequence: TGTGCCAGCAGCACACACGTGGGGGCCTCGGGGACTAACTATGGCTACACCTTC. It encodes CASSTHVGASGTNYGYTF. The rearrangement links TRBV9 to TRBJ1-2; weak D call: TRBD1 (6 bases). V shed 4 bases and J shed 0 bases, with 22 bases lying between them. Germline lookup yields CDR1 SGDLS and CDR2 YYNGEE. The CDR3 covers 18 residues.

The CDR3 protein is CAWRFGTGNYGYTF. The CDR3 DNA reads as TGTGCCTGGAGGTTCGGGACAGGGAACTATGGCTACACCTTC. The V gene is TRBV30, the J gene TRBJ1-2; the match to TRBD1 covers 9 bases. The CDR3 has 14 residues. The ends lost 3 bases at V and 2 bases at J; junction bases unmatched: 4. Germline CDR1 reads GTSNPN; CDR2 reads SVGIG (reference sequence).

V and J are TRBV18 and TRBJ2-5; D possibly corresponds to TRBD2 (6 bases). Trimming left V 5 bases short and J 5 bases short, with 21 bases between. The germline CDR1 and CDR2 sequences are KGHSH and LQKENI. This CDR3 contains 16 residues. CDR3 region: CASSVGLSRGDETQYF. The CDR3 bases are TGTGCCAGCTCAGTGGGACTGTCGCGCGGGGACGAGACCCAGTACTTC.

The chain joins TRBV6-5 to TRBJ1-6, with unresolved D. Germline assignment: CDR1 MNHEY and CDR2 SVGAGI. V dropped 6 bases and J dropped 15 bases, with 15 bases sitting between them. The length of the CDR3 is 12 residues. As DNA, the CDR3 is TGTGCCAGCAGGTTACAACCACCCGTCCTCCACTTT. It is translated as CASRLQPPVLHF.

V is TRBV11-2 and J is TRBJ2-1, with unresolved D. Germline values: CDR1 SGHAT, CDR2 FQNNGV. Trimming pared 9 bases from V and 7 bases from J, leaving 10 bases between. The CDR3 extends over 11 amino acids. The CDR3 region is CASLEKNEQFF. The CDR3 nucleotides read TGTGCCAGTCTGGAGAAGAATGAGCAGTTCTTC.